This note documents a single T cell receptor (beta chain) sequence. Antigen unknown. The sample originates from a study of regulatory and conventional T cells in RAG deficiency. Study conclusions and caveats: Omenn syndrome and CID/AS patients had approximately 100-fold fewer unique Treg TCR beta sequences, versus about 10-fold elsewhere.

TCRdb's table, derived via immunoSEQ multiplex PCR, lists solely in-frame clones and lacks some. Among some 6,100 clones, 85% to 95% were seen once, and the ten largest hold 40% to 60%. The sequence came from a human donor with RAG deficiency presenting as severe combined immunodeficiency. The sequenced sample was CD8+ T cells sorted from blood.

The DNA for the CDR3 is TGTGCCAGCAGCGAAGGCCTGGCAGGCCAAGAGACCCAGTACTTC. It codes for CASSEGLAGQETQYF. The chain joins TRBV13 to TRBJ2-5; D ambiguous. V lost 5 bases and J 1 base, leaving 14 bases between the germline ends. From germline, CDR1 is PRHDT and CDR2 FYEKMQ (reference sequence). CDR3 length equals 15 residues.